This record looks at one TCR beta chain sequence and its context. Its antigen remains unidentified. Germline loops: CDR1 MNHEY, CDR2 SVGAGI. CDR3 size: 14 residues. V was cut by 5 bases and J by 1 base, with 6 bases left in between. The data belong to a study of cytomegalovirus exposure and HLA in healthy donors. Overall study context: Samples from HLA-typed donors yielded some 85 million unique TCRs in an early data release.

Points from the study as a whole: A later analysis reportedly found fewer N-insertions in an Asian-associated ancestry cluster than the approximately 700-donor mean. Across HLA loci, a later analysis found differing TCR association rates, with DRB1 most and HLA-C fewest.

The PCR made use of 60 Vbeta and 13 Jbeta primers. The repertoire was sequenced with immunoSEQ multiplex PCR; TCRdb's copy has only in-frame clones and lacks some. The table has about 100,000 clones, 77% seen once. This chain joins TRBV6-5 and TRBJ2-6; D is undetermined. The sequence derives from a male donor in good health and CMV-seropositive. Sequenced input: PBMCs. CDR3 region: CASSTVSGANVLTF. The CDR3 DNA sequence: TGTGCCAGCAGTACGGTTTCTGGGGCCAACGTCCTGACTTTC.